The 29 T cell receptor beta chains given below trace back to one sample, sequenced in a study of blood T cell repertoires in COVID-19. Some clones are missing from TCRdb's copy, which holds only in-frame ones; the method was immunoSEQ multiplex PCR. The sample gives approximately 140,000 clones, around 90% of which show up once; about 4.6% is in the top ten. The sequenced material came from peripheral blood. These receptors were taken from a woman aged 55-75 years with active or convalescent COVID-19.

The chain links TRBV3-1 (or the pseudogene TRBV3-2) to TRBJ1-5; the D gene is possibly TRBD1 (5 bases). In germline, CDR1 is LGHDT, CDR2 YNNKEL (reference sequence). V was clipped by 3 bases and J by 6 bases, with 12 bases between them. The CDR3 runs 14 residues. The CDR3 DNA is TGTGCCAGCAGCCAGGAACAGGCGCGTCAGCCCCAGCATTTT. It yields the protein CASSQEQARQPQHF.

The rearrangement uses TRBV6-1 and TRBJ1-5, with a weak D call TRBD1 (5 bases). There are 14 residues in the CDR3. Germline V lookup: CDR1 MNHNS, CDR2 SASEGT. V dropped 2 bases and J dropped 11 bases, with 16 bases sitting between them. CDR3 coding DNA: TGTGCCAGCAGTGAACAGGGCCCAAGACTGGCCCAGCATTTT. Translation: CASSEQGPRLAQHF.

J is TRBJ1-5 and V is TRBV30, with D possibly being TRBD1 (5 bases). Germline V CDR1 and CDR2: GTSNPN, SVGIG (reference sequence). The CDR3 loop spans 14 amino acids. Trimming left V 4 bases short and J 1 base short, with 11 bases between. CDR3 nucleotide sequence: TGTGCCTGGACCGGGGGGAACAGCAATCAGCCCCAGCATTTT. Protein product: CAWTGGNSNQPQHF.

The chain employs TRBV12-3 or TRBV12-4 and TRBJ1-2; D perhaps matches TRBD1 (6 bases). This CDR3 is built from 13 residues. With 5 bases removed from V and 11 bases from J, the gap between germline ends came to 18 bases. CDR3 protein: CASSRDTDRGYTF. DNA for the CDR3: TGTGCCAGCAGTCGGGACACCGATCGCGGGTACACCTTC.

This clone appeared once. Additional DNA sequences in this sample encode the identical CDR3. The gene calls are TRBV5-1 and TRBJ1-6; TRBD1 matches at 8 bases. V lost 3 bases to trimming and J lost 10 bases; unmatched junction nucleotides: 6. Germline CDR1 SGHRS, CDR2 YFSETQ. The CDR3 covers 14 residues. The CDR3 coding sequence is TGCGCCAGCAGCTCAGGACAGGGAGGCTCACCCCTCCACTTT. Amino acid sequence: CASSSGQGGSPLHF.

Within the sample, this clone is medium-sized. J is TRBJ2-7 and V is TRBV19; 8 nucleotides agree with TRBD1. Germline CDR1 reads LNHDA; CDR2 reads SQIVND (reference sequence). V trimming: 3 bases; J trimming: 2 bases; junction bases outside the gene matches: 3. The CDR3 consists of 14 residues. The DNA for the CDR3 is TGTGCCAGTAGTATTATGACAGGGGCCTACGAGCAGTACTTC. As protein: CASSIMTGAYEQYF.

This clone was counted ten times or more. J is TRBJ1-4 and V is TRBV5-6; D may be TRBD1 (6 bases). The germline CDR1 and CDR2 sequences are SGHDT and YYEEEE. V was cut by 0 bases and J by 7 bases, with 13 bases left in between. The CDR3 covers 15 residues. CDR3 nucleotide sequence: TGTGCCAGCAGCTTGGTCGGTGAAGGGGGTGAAAAACTGTTTTTT. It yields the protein CASSLVGEGGEKLFF.

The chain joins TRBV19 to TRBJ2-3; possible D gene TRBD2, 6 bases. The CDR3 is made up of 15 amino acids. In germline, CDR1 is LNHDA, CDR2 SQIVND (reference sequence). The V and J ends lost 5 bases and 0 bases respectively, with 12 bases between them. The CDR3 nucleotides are TGTGCCAGTAGTGACGCGGGGCAGAGCACAGATACGCAGTATTTT. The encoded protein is CASSDAGQSTDTQYF.

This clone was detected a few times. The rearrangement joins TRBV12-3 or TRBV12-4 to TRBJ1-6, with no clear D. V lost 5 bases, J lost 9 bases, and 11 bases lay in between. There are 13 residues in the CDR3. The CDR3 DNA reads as TGTGCCAGCAGTCTGAGGGAGGGTTCACCCCTCCACTTT. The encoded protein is CASSLREGSPLHF.

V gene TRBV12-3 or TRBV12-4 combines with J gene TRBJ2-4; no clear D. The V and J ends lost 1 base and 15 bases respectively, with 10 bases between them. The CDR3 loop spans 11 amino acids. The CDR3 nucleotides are TGTGCCAGCAGTTTAGGAGGCTTGCGGTACTTC. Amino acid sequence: CASSLGGLRYF.

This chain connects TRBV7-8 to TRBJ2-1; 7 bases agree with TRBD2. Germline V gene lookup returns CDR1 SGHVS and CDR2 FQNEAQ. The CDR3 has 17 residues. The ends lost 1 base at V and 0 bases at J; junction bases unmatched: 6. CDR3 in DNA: TGTGCCAGCAGCTTAGGGGCTAGCGGCGGCTCCTACAATGAGCAGTTCTTC. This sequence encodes CASSLGASGGSYNEQFF.

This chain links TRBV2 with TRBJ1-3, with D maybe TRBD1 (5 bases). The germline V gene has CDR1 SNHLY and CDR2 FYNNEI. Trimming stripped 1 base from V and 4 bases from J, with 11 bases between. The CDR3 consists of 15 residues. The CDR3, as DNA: TGTGCCAGCAGTGAAGAGGCGGGGCGCGGAAACACCATATATTTT. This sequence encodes CASSEEAGRGNTIYF.

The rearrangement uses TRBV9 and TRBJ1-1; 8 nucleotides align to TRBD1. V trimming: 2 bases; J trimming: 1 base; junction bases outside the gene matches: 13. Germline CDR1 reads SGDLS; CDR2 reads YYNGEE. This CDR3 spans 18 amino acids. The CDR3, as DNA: TGTGCCAGCAGCGTCCGAAATCTGCCCGGGACAGGGAACACTGAAGCTTTCTTT. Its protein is CASSVRNLPGTGNTEAFF. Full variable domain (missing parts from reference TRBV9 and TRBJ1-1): DSGVTQTPKHLITATGQRVTLRCSPRSGDLSVYWYQQSLDQGLQFLIQYYNGEERAKGNILERFSAQQFPDLHSELNLSSLELGDSALYFCASSVRNLPGTGNTEAFFGQGTRLTVV.

In nucleotides, the CDR3 is TGTGCCAGCAGCCCCCCCGGGGAGGGTGCCTACGAGCAGTACTTC. It is translated as CASSPPGEGAYEQYF. The chain combines TRBV6-2 or TRBV6-3 with TRBJ2-7, with 7 bases aligning to TRBD2. J was trimmed by 2 bases and V by 6 bases; bases with no gene match: 10. CDR1 and CDR2 from the germline V gene are MNHEY and SVGEGT. The CDR3 runs to 15 residues.

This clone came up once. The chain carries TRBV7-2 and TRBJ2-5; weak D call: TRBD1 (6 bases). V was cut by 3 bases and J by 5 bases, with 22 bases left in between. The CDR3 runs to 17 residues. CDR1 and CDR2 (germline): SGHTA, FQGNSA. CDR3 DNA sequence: TGTGCCAGCAGCTTTAATCTTGGGGGCGGAACAGGGGAGACCCAGTACTTC. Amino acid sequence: CASSFNLGGGTGETQYF. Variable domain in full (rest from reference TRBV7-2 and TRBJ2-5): GAGVSQSPSNKVTEKGKDVELRCDPISGHTALYWYRQSLGQGLEFLIYFQGNSAPDKSGLPSDRFSAERTGGSVSTLTIQRTQQEDSAVYLCASSFNLGGGTGETQYFGPGTRLLVL.

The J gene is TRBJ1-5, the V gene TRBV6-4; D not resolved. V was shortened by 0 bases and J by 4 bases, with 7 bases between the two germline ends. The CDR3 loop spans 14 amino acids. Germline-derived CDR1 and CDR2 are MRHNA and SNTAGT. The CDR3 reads CASSDSGTNQPQHF. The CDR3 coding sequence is TGTGCCAGCAGTGACTCGGGCACGAATCAGCCCCAGCATTTT.

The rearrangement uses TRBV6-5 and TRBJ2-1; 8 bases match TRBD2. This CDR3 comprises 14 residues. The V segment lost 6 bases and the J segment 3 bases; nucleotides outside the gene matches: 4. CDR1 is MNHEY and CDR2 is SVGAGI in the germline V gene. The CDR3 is CASSIAGSYNEQFF. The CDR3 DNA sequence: TGTGCCAGCAGCATAGCGGGGAGCTACAATGAGCAGTTCTTC.

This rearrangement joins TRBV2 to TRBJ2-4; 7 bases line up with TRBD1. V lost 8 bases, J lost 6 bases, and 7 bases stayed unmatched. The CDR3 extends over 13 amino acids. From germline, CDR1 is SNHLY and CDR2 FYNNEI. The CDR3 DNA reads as TGTGCCAGCGAAGACAGGGCGGGAAACATTCAGTACTTC. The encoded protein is CASEDRAGNIQYF.

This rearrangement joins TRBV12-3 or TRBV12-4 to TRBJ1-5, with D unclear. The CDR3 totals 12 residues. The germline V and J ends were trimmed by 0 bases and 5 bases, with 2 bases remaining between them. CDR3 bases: TGTGCCAGCAGTTTAGCCTATCAGCCCCAGCATTTT. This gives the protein CASSLAYQPQHF.

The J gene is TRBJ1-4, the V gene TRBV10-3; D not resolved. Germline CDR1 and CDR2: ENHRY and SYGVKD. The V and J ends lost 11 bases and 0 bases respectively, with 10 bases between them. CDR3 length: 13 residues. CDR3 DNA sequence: TGTGCCGCCGGCGGGGCAACTAATGAAAAACTGTTTTTT. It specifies CAAGGATNEKLFF.

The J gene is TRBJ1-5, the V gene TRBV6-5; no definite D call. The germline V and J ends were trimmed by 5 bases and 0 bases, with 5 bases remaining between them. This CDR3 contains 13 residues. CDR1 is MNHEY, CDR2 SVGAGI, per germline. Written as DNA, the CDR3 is TGTGCCAGCAGTCAACATAGCAATCAGCCCCAGCATTTT. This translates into CASSQHSNQPQHF.

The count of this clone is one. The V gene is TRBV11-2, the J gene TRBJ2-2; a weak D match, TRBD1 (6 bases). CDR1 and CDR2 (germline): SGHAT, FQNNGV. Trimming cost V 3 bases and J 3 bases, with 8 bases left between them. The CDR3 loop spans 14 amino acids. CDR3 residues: CASSLYRDTGELFF. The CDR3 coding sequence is TGTGCCAGCAGCTTGTACAGGGACACCGGGGAGCTGTTTTTT.

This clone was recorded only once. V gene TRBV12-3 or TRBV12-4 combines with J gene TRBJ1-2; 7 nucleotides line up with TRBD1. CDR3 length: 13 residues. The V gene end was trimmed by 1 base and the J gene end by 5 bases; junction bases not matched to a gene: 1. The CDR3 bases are TGTGCCAGCAGTTTAGAGGGGGCTTATGGCTACACCTTC. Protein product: CASSLEGAYGYTF.

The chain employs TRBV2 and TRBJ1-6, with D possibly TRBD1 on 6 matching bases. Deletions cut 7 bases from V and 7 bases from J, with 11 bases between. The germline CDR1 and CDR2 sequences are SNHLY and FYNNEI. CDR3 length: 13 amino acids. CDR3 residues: CASNGTPNSPLHF. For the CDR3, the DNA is TGTGCCAGCAATGGGACACCCAATTCACCCCTCCACTTT.

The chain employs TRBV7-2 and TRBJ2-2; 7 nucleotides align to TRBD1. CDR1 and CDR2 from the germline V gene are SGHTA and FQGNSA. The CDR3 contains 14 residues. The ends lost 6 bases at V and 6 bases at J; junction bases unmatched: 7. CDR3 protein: CASRPTGVPGELFF. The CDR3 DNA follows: TGTGCCAGCAGGCCCACAGGGGTGCCCGGGGAGCTGTTTTTT.

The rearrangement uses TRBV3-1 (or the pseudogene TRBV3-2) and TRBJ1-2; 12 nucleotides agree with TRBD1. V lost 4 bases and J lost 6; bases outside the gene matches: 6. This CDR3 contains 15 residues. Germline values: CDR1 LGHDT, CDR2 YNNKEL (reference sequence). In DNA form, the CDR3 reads TGTGCCAGCAGCCGAGGGACAGGGGGCGCGGATGGCTACACCTTC. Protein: CASSRGTGGADGYTF.

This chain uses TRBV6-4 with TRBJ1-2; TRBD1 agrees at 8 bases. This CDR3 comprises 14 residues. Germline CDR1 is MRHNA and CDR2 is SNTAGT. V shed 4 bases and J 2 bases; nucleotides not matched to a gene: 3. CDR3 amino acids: CASSAGQGNYGYTF. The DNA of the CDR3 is TGTGCCAGCAGTGCTGGACAGGGAAACTATGGCTACACCTTC.

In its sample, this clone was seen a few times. The chain's CDR3 is CASRAEVGQGFGYTF. DNA for the CDR3: TGTGCCAGCAGGGCCGAGGTGGGACAGGGATTCGGCTACACCTTC. V is TRBV9 and J is TRBJ1-2; 9 bases are shared with TRBD1. Germline V gene data show CDR1 as SGDLS and CDR2 as YYNGEE. Losses at the gene ends were 5 bases for V and 8 bases for J; bases not matched to a gene: 13. The CDR3 loop spans 15 amino acids.

The CDR3 loop reads CASSDPGFANEKLFF. For the CDR3, the DNA is TGTGCCAGCAGTGACCCAGGGTTCGCTAATGAAAAACTGTTTTTT. The rearrangement links TRBV25-1 to TRBJ1-4, with a tentative D call TRBD1 (5 bases). Trimming cost V 3 bases and J 3 bases, with 11 bases left between them. CDR1 is MGHDK and CDR2 is SYGVNS in the germline V gene. CDR3 length: 15 residues.